This T cell receptor (beta chain) derives from a study of early T cells in non-severe SARS-CoV-2 infection. About the study: Sequenced material consisted of bulk RNA (from unsorted whole blood), and chains were unpaired.

General study points: Comparison of clonotypes with VDJdb favored anti-spike CD8 responses while missing private and CD4 specificities.

CDR3 length: 12 amino acids. V was clipped by 4 bases and J by 0 bases, with 4 bases between them. Germline loops: CDR1 LNHDA, CDR2 SQIVND (reference sequence). For this clonotype: What it binds is unknown.

Each cDNA molecule carried a unique molecular identifier. In TCRdb, the 5' RACE reads were re-called with MiXCR into one record per CDR3 protein. This sample has just under 85,000 distinct CDR3 sequences; less than 11% occur once, and the top ten carry about 8.2%. Material: whole blood, obtained at baseline. The V and J genes are TRBV19 and TRBJ2-7; D unresolved. This sequence was found in an adult who was a healthcare worker with PCR-confirmed SARS-CoV-2 infection or an uninfected control (not recorded which). CDR3 amino acids: CASSSGSYEQYF. As DNA, the CDR3 is TGTGCCAGTAGTAGCGGCTCCTACGAGCAGTACTTC.